One sample yielded the 9 T cell receptor beta chains listed below, sequenced in a study of cytomegalovirus exposure and HLA in healthy donors. The PCR was carried out with 60 Vbeta primers and 13 Jbeta primers. Profiled with immunoSEQ multiplex PCR; TCRdb holds only in-frame clones, not every one. This table has about 120,000 clones, 65% to 90% appearing once. Sequencing was carried out using PBMCs. These receptors were collected from a woman aged 40 to 50 in good health and CMV-seronegative.

The chain carries TRBV11-2 and TRBJ2-2; 12 bases fit TRBD2. From germline, CDR1 is SGHAT and CDR2 FQNNGV. CDR3 length: 17 residues. The V and J ends lost 3 bases and 0 bases, in that order; junction bases with no gene match: 2. DNA of the CDR3: TGTGCCAGCAGCTTTACTAGCGGGGGGCCGAACACCGGGGAGCTGTTTTTT. Translated, it gives CASSFTSGGPNTGELFF.

This sequence joins TRBV6-1 and TRBJ1-4; D uncertain. V shed 3 bases and J shed 2 bases, with 13 bases lying between them. CDR1 MNHNS and CDR2 SASEGT come from the germline V gene. CDR3 length: 16 residues. CDR3 coding DNA: TGTGCCAGCAGTGATCGAGGTGGAAGGACTAATGAAAAACTGTTTTTT. Translation gives CASSDRGGRTNEKLFF.

This clone is a singleton in its sample. The chain joins TRBV5-1 to TRBJ2-3; 10 bases fit TRBD1. Germline V gene data show CDR1 as SGHRS and CDR2 as YFSETQ. The CDR3 is 16 residues long. Trimming removed 1 base from V and 1 base from J; junction bases left unmatched: 3. Here the CDR3 reads CASSLTGQGGTDTQYF. The DNA for the CDR3 is TGCGCCAGCAGCTTGACCGGACAGGGGGGCACAGATACGCAGTATTTT.

The chain is built from TRBV10-3 and TRBJ1-2; 8 nucleotides line up with TRBD1. This CDR3 is 17 amino acids long. Germline assignment: CDR1 ENHRY and CDR2 SYGVKD. After removal of 0 bases from V and 4 bases from J, the junction contained 10 bases not matched to a gene. The CDR3 protein is CAISESGPGQDSYGYTF. In DNA form, the CDR3 reads TGTGCCATCAGTGAGTCTGGACCGGGACAGGATAGCTATGGCTACACCTTC.

V and J are TRBV10-3 and TRBJ1-5; D unresolved. The length of the CDR3 is 15 residues. Germline-derived CDR1 and CDR2 are ENHRY and SYGVKD. Trimming removed 8 bases at V and 2 bases at J, with 16 bases between. DNA of the CDR3: TGTGCCATCGCGTCAGCCACCGGGGGCAATCAGCCCCAGCATTTT. It codes for CAIASATGGNQPQHF.

The chain is built from TRBV19 and TRBJ2-6; the D gene is possibly TRBD2 (6 bases). Germline V lookup: CDR1 LNHDA, CDR2 SQIVND (reference sequence). The CDR3 contains 18 residues. The V gene lost 5 bases and the J gene lost 4 bases, with 21 bases spanning the gap. CDR3 sequence reads: CASSGWTGGVIGANVLTF. CDR3 in DNA: TGTGCCAGTAGTGGCTGGACCGGGGGTGTAATCGGGGCCAACGTCCTGACTTTC.

This clone was found once. CDR3 region: CASSARGDSYNEQFF. CDR3 nucleotide sequence: TGTGCCAGCAGTGCTCGCGGGGACTCCTACAATGAGCAGTTCTTC. The chain uses TRBV6-1 and TRBJ2-1, with D maybe TRBD2 (6 bases). The CDR3 runs to 15 residues. The V gene lost 4 bases and the J gene lost 0 bases, with 10 bases spanning the gap. From germline, CDR1 is MNHNS and CDR2 SASEGT.

This clone was detected only once. This chain joins TRBV28 and TRBJ1-2, with TRBD1 as a possible D gene (6 bases). This CDR3 is 15 amino acids long. The germline V and J ends were trimmed by 3 bases and 1 base, with 12 bases remaining between them. Germline CDR1 and CDR2: MDHEN and SYDVKM. The CDR3 DNA follows: TGTGCCAGCAGTTTGAGTAGGGGGTATAACTATGGCTACACCTTC. Its translation is CASSLSRGYNYGYTF.

The J gene is TRBJ2-3, the V gene TRBV10-3, with 7 positions matching TRBD2. The trim removed 0 bases at V and 3 bases at J, leaving 6 bases unmatched. Looked up from germline, CDR1 is ENHRY and CDR2 is SYGVKD. The CDR3 runs to 16 residues. This chain's CDR3 is CAISESWEGRTDTQYF. Written as DNA, the CDR3 is TGTGCCATCAGTGAGTCGTGGGAGGGCCGGACAGATACGCAGTATTTT.